This passage covers 15 T cell receptor beta chains from one sample sequenced in a study of cytomegalovirus exposure and HLA in healthy donors. Primers: 60 Vbeta forward and 13 Jbeta reverse. TCRdb's copy holds only in-frame clones and misses some; the assay was immunoSEQ multiplex PCR. The sample has some 150,000 clones, about 84% seen once. The sequenced material came from PBMCs. These receptors were collected from a woman aged 40 to 50 in good health and CMV-seropositive.

The genes are TRBV19 and TRBJ1-2, with 10 bases matching TRBD1. Losses at the gene ends were 3 bases for V and 4 bases for J; bases not matched to a gene: 2. Germline CDR1 and CDR2: LNHDA and SQIVND (reference sequence). This CDR3 spans 14 amino acids. Here the CDR3 DNA reads TGTGCCAGTAGTATGGGACAGGGGACCTATGGCTACACCTTC. Protein product: CASSMGQGTYGYTF.

On this clone itself: The sample carries other DNA sequences with the same CDR3. This sequence joins TRBV7-2 and TRBJ2-7, with 11 bases lining up with TRBD2. The CDR3 extends over 14 amino acids. V dropped 2 bases and J dropped 3; count of bases not matched to a gene: 0. CDR1 and CDR2 from the germline V gene are SGHTA and FQGNSA. CDR3 coding DNA: TGTGCCAGCAGCTTAACTAGCGGGAGCTACGAGCAGTACTTC. This codes for CASSLTSGSYEQYF.

In this sample, this clone turned up a few times. The V gene is TRBV6-5, the J gene TRBJ2-7, with 10 bases identical to TRBD1. This CDR3 has 15 residues. With V trimmed by 2 bases and J by 6 bases, 7 bases remained unmatched. Germline V gene data show CDR1 as MNHEY and CDR2 as SVGAGI. DNA for the CDR3: TGTGCCAGCAGTTACGCTGCAGGACAGGGGGGCGAGCAGTACTTC. Residues: CASSYAAGQGGEQYF.

The chain carries TRBV18 and TRBJ2-1, with 7 bases identical to TRBD2. The junction had 11 bases not matched to a gene; V was cut back by 1 base and J by 5 bases. Germline V lookup: CDR1 KGHSH, CDR2 LQKENI. The CDR3 length is 17 residues. The CDR3 bases are TGTGCCAGCTCACCACGAGTTGGCGGGAGAGAGGACAATGAGCAGTTCTTC. Translated: CASSPRVGGREDNEQFF.

The gene calls are TRBV14 and TRBJ2-2; tentative D call: TRBD1 (6 bases). Germline assignment: CDR1 SGHDN and CDR2 FVKESK. The CDR3 loop spans 14 amino acids. V was cut by 7 bases and J by 3 bases, with 12 bases left in between. The CDR3 sequence is CASTVRGYTGELFF. As DNA, the CDR3 is TGTGCCAGCACGGTCAGGGGTTACACCGGGGAGCTGTTTTTT.

The rearrangement uses TRBV27 and TRBJ2-5; 7 nucleotides match TRBD2. V dropped 3 bases and J dropped 5; count of bases not matched to a gene: 6. The germline gives CDR1 MNHEY, CDR2 SMNVEV (reference sequence). The CDR3 spans 14 residues. This chain's CDR3 is CASSFRGLGETQYF. CDR3 DNA sequence: TGTGCCAGCAGTTTCCGAGGACTAGGGGAGACCCAGTACTTC.

This chain links TRBV18 with TRBJ2-1, with TRBD2 matching over 7 bases. CDR1 is KGHSH and CDR2 is LQKENI in the germline V gene. Germline trimming cut 9 bases from V and 1 base from J; bases unmatched to any gene: 9. There are 15 residues in the CDR3. CDR3 DNA sequence: TGTGCCAGTTTCGGAGTAGCGGGTTCCTACAATGAGCAGTTCTTC. Encoded protein: CASFGVAGSYNEQFF.

The V call is TRBV7-3, the J call TRBJ2-1; 9 nucleotides align to TRBD2. This CDR3 spans 15 amino acids. Unmatched junction bases numbered 8, after V lost 3 bases and J lost 8 bases. In germline, CDR1 is SGHTA, CDR2 FQGTGA. The CDR3 coding sequence is TGTGCCAGCAGCTTGGGGACTAGCTACGACGATGAGCAGTTCTTC. Protein sequence: CASSLGTSYDDEQFF.

In nucleotides, the CDR3 is TGTGCCAGTAGTATACCGGGGATGAACACTGAAGCTTTCTTT. Translated, it gives CASSIPGMNTEAFF. This chain uses TRBV19 with TRBJ1-1; D ambiguous. The germline CDR1 and CDR2 sequences are LNHDA and SQIVND (reference sequence). CDR3 length equals 14 residues. V shed 2 bases and J shed 0 bases, with 7 bases lying between them.

The rearrangement links TRBV7-9 to TRBJ1-1; D gene unclear. V lost 1 base and J lost 3, with 12 bases in between. The CDR3 length is 15 residues. Germline CDR1 SEHNR, CDR2 FQNEAQ (reference sequence). DNA of the CDR3: TGTGCCAGCAGCTTAGTTCAAGCGAGGGACACTGAAGCTTTCTTT. Amino acid sequence: CASSLVQARDTEAFF.

This sequence joins TRBV11-3 and TRBJ2-3; D might be TRBD2 (5 bases). The V and J ends lost 0 bases and 3 bases respectively, with 16 bases between them. CDR1 and CDR2 from the germline V gene are SGHNT and YENEEA. CDR3 length: 17 amino acids. The DNA for the CDR3 is TGTGCCAGCAGCTTAGAGGGGTGGGAGAGGGATACAGATACGCAGTATTTT. Its translation is CASSLEGWERDTDTQYF.

J is TRBJ1-1 and V is TRBV11-3; TRBD1 is a possible D gene (6 bases). The CDR3 extends over 14 amino acids. Between the trimmed V and J ends, which lost 5 bases and 1 base, there was a span of 11 bases. Germline-derived CDR1 and CDR2 are SGHNT and YENEEA. The DNA of the CDR3 is TGTGCCAGCAGCCTTGGACAGCAGAACACTGAAGCTTTCTTT. Amino acids: CASSLGQQNTEAFF. The variable domain in full, with the rest retrieved from reference TRBV11-3 and TRBJ1-1, is EAGVVQSPRYKIIEKKQPVAFWCNPISGHNTLYWYLQNLGQGPELLIRYENEEAVDDSQLPKDRFSAERLKGVDSTLKIQPAELGDSAVYLCASSLGQQNTEAFFGQGTRLTVV.

The chain is built from TRBV5-5 and TRBJ2-5; the match to TRBD2 covers 8 bases. Trimming removed 1 base from V and 5 bases from J; junction bases left unmatched: 7. The V gene's germline CDR1 is SGHKS and CDR2 YYEKEE (reference sequence). The CDR3 contains 15 residues. The DNA of the CDR3 is TGTGCCAGCAGCTTGACAGCGGGAGTAGGGGAGACCCAGTACTTC. Translating it yields CASSLTAGVGETQYF.

CDR3 coding DNA: TGCGCCAGCAGCTTGCGGGCGGGAATCGGCAACGAGCAGTACTTC. The encoded protein is CASSLRAGIGNEQYF. This chain uses TRBV5-1 with TRBJ2-7, with a tentative D call TRBD2 (6 bases). V was shortened by 1 base and J by 5 bases, with 16 bases between the two germline ends. The CDR3 is 15 amino acids. Looked up from germline, CDR1 is SGHRS and CDR2 is YFSETQ.

The genes are TRBV5-1 and TRBJ2-1; D remains ambiguous. V was pared by 0 bases and J by 7 bases, with 8 bases between. The CDR3 has 13 residues. Germline values: CDR1 SGHRS, CDR2 YFSETQ. CDR3 DNA: TGCGCCAGCAGCTTGGACTTGAGGAATGAGCAGTTCTTC. Translation: CASSLDLRNEQFF.